This is a list of T cell receptor beta chains from one sample in a study of early T cells in non-severe SARS-CoV-2 infection. A single record per CDR3 protein comes from TCRdb applying MiXCR to the 5' RACE reads. The repertoire holds 55,000 to 75,000 distinct CDR3 sequences, about a tenth seen once, with about 6.4% in the top ten. Source material: whole blood. Source of these receptors: an adult who was a healthcare worker with PCR-confirmed SARS-CoV-2 infection or an uninfected control (not recorded which). Both conserved end residues are part of each CDR3. D genes are given only for firm matches. A row's size may be missing; if present it is once, few, many or a size class.

J: TRBJ2-3; D: TRBD1; V: TRBV3-1; size: few; DNA: TGTGCCAGCAGCCGCCGGGACAGGGCAGATACGCAGTATTTT; CDR3: CASSRRDRADTQYF
J: TRBJ2-3; D: .; V: TRBV28; size: many; DNA: TGTGCCAGCAGGTTTTGGGGTGTGCGGACAGATACGCAGTATTTT; CDR3: CASRFWGVRTDTQYF
J: TRBJ2-5; D: .; V: TRBV19; size: .; DNA: TGTGCCAGTGAGGGTAGGGCGGAGACCCAGTACTTC; CDR3: CASEGRAETQYF
J: TRBJ2-1; D: .; V: TRBV7-9; size: many; DNA: TGTGCCAGCAGCCCTGGCAATGAGCAGTTCTTC; CDR3: CASSPGNEQFF
J: TRBJ2-3; D: TRBD2; V: TRBV4-1; size: .; DNA: TGCGCCAGCAGCCTTGTCCTAGCGGGAGGGCCGAGCGATACGCAGTATTTT; CDR3: CASSLVLAGGPSDTQYF
J: TRBJ1-2; D: TRBD1; V: TRBV28; size: many; DNA: TGTGCCAGCACCACCCCATTAGGACAGGGAACCAACTATGGCTACACCTTC; CDR3: CASTTPLGQGTNYGYTF
J: TRBJ1-5; D: .; V: TRBV20-1; size: .; DNA: TGCAGTGCTAGAGCGTCGGGGGTCTATAGCAATCAGCCCCAGCATTTT; CDR3: CSARASGVYSNQPQHF
J: TRBJ2-1; D: .; V: TRBV27; size: many; DNA: TGTGCCAGCAGTTTATCCGCAGTTCATGAGCAGTTCTTC; CDR3: CASSLSAVHEQFF
J: TRBJ2-3; D: TRBD1; V: TRBV3-1; size: few; DNA: TGTGCCAGCAGGGACAGGGGACAATCAGATACGCAGTATTTT; CDR3: CASRDRGQSDTQYF
J: TRBJ2-1; D: TRBD2; V: TRBV28; size: few; DNA: TGTGCCAGCATTAGCGGGAGGGAAAATGAGCAGTTCTTC; CDR3: CASISGRENEQFF
J: TRBJ2-7; D: TRBD2; V: TRBV29-1; size: many; DNA: TGCAGCGTCTCTGATCCGGGAGGAAGCTCCTACGAGCAGTACTTC; CDR3: CSVSDPGGSSYEQYF
J: TRBJ2-1; D: .; V: TRBV6-2/TRBV6-3; size: many; DNA: TGTGCCAGCAGTTACTCGAAAAACAGGGTATCCTACAATGAGCAGTTCTTC; CDR3: CASSYSKNRVSYNEQFF
J: TRBJ2-7; D: .; V: TRBV28; size: few; DNA: TGTGCCACCAAATGGGGGTCCTACGAGCAGTACTTC; CDR3: CATKWGSYEQYF
J: TRBJ2-7; D: TRBD2; V: TRBV20-1; size: few; DNA: TGCAGTGCTAGAGAGCGGGAGGCCTACTACGAGCAGTACTTC; CDR3: CSAREREAYYEQYF
J: TRBJ2-4; D: .; V: TRBV20-1; size: .; DNA: TGCAGTGCTAGAGATCCTGTGAAGAGAAACATTCAGTACTTC; CDR3: CSARDPVKRNIQYF
J: TRBJ2-5; D: .; V: TRBV4-1; size: few; DNA: TGCGCCAGCAGCCAAGCGAGGGGGGTCCGGGACCAAGAGACCCAGTACTTC; CDR3: CASSQARGVRDQETQYF
J: TRBJ2-1; D: TRBD2; V: TRBV12-3/TRBV12-4; size: many; DNA: TGTGCCAGCAGCCCCATACTAGCGGGAGGGCCCAATGAGCAGTTCTTC; CDR3: CASSPILAGGPNEQFF
J: TRBJ2-7; D: .; V: TRBV25-1; size: .; DNA: TGTGCTAGCACCAAAGCAGGGTCTGTGGACGAGCAGTACTTC; CDR3: CASTKAGSVDEQYF
J: TRBJ2-3; D: TRBD1; V: TRBV2; size: .; DNA: TGTGCCAACGCTCCGGGACAGGGATCAGATACGCAGTATTTT; CDR3: CANAPGQGSDTQYF
J: TRBJ2-1; D: TRBD2; V: TRBV6-5; size: .; DNA: TGTGCCAGCAGTAGCCCTGGGACTAGCGGTATCTACAATGAGCAGTTCTTC; CDR3: CASSSPGTSGIYNEQFF
J: TRBJ2-2; D: .; V: TRBV29-1; size: .; DNA: TGCAGCGTCGTGGGGGGCACCGGGGAGCTGTTTTTT; CDR3: CSVVGGTGELFF
J: TRBJ1-2; D: .; V: TRBV29-1; size: .; DNA: TGCAGCGTGATCCCTCACAGCTATGGCTACACCTTC; CDR3: CSVIPHSYGYTF